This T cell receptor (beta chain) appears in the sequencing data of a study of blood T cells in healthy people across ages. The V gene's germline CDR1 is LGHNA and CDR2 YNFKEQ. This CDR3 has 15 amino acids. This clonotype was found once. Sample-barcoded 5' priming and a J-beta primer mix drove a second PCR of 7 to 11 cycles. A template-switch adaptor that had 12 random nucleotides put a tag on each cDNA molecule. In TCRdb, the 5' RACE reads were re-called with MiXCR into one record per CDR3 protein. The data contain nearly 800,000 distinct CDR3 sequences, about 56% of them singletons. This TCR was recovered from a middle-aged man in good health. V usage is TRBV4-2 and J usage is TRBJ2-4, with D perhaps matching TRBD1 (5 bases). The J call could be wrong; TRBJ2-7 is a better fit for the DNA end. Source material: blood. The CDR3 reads CASSGGRGLDYEQYF. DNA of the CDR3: TGTGCCAGCAGCGGCGGTAGGGGTTTAGACTACGAGCAGTACTTC.